The 18 T cell receptor beta chains below were found in one sample sequenced in a study of long-term antiretroviral therapy in people with HIV. A v3.0 immunoSEQ assay was performed at survey level. Clones were sequenced by immunoSEQ multiplex PCR, and TCRdb holds only the in-frame ones, with some missing. The sample lists under 25,000 clones, over 85% occurring once. The source material was unsorted PBMCs, sampled 7.6 years after starting antiretroviral therapy. The receptors were sampled from a woman aged 40 to 50 with HIV.

The rearrangement uses TRBV4-3 and TRBJ2-1; 15 bases are a match to TRBD2. The CDR3 runs 17 residues. In germline, CDR1 is LGHNA, CDR2 YSLEER. V shed 4 bases and J 7 bases; nucleotides not matched to a gene: 8. CDR3: CASSRGTSGGPLNEQFF. CDR3 nucleotides: TGCGCCAGCAGCCGAGGGACTAGCGGGGGGCCGCTGAATGAGCAGTTCTTC.

J is TRBJ2-3 and V is TRBV5-6, with a weak D call TRBD2 (5 bases). Germline assignment: CDR1 SGHDT and CDR2 YYEEEE. The CDR3 covers 19 residues. V shed 3 bases and J shed 3 bases, with 26 bases lying between them. Written as DNA, the CDR3 is TGTGCCAGCAGCTCGGGCGGTAGAGGGCGCGACATGAGGACAGATACGCAGTATTTT. Encoded protein: CASSSGGRGRDMRTDTQYF.

This chain joins TRBV5-6 and TRBJ1-1; maybe TRBD1 (5 bases). The CDR3 is 12 residues long. V was trimmed by 3 bases and J by 7 bases, leaving 10 bases between them. CDR1 and CDR2 from the germline V gene are SGHDT and YYEEEE. CDR3 sequence: CASSSGGLEAFF. For the CDR3, the DNA is TGTGCCAGCAGCTCGGGGGGACTTGAAGCTTTCTTT.

V and J are TRBV7-9 and TRBJ2-7; the D gene could be TRBD1 or TRBD2 (6 bases each). Germline V gene lookup returns CDR1 SEHNR and CDR2 FQNEAQ (reference sequence). Trimming took 0 bases from V and 4 from J, leaving 10 bases between them. The CDR3 is 14 residues long. CDR3 residues: CASSLAGGPYEQYF. DNA for the CDR3: TGTGCCAGCAGCTTAGCGGGGGGCCCTTACGAGCAGTACTTC.

The DNA of the CDR3 is TGTGCCAGCAGCTTGGCTAGCGGGGGCCCGAGGACCCAGTACTTC. Protein sequence: CASSLASGGPRTQYF. V is TRBV7-2 and J is TRBJ2-5, with 10 bases lining up with TRBD2. The germline V gene encodes CDR1 SGHTA and CDR2 FQGNSA. The CDR3 is made up of 15 amino acids. The J segment lost 7 bases and the V segment lost 3 bases, leaving 8 bases of the junction unmatched.

The J gene is TRBJ1-1, the V gene TRBV11-3; D might be TRBD1 (6 bases). This CDR3 is 12 amino acids long. Trimming removed 5 bases from V and 8 bases from J, with 12 bases in between. Germline lookup yields CDR1 SGHNT and CDR2 YENEEA. In DNA form, the CDR3 reads TGTGCCAGCAGCAAGCGTCAGGGGGAAGCTTTCTTT. This gives the protein CASSKRQGEAFF.

The J gene is TRBJ1-5, the V gene TRBV6-5; a possible D gene is TRBD1 (5 bases). Germline CDR1 and CDR2: MNHEY and SVGAGI. This CDR3 has 13 residues. Trimming cost V 4 bases and J 7 bases, with 11 bases left between them. The chain's CDR3 is CASSSQGGQPQHF. Here the CDR3 DNA reads TGTGCCAGCAGTTCTCAGGGAGGCCAGCCCCAGCATTTT.

This clone occurred a few times. CDR3 sequence (DNA): TGTGCCATCAGTGAGGTGGGACGGCGGGACACTGAAGCTTTCTTT. This codes for CAISEVGRRDTEAFF. The chain links TRBV10-3 to TRBJ1-1; D might be TRBD1 (5 bases). Germline CDR1 ENHRY, CDR2 SYGVKD. Trimming took off 2 bases at V and 3 bases at J, with 13 bases between the two ends. This CDR3 has 15 residues.

The chain recombines TRBV4-3 with TRBJ2-7; D is unresolved. Trimming stripped 0 bases from V and 2 bases from J, with 17 bases between. Germline V CDR1 and CDR2: LGHNA, YSLEER. This CDR3 contains 17 residues. In nucleotides, the CDR3 is TGCGCCAGCAGCCAAGATTTCGGGTCGGCAGATACCTACGAGCAGTACTTC. It codes for CASSQDFGSADTYEQYF.

This chain connects TRBV7-6 to TRBJ2-5; the D is unclear. V lost 3 bases and J lost 5, with 4 bases in between. The CDR3 totals 11 residues. Germline CDR1 reads SGHVS; CDR2 reads FNYEAQ. The CDR3 nucleotides are TGTGCCAGCAGCTTGATGGAGACCCAGTACTTC. It translates to CASSLMETQYF.

This clone was seen a single time. V usage is TRBV19 and J usage is TRBJ1-1; 9 bases match TRBD1. The CDR3 has 14 residues. Trimming cost V 5 bases and J 1 base; bases outside gene matches: 2. Germline V gene sequence: CDR1 LNHDA, CDR2 SQIVND (reference sequence). The CDR3 here is CASSPDRGNTEAFF. The CDR3 nucleotides read TGTGCCAGTAGTCCGGACAGGGGGAACACTGAAGCTTTCTTT.

The rearrangement links TRBV25-1 to TRBJ1-4, with 7 nucleotides matching TRBD1. V gave up 3 bases and J gave up 4 bases; unmatched junction bases: 5. Germline CDR1 and CDR2: MGHDK and SYGVNS. The CDR3 loop spans 15 amino acids. This CDR3 reads CASSDDRVGNEKLFF. In nucleotides, the CDR3 is TGTGCCAGCAGTGACGACAGGGTGGGTAATGAAAAACTGTTTTTT. Supplemented by reference TRBV25-1 and TRBJ1-4, the full variable domain reads EADIYQTPRYLVIGTGKKITLECSQTMGHDKMYWYQQDPGMELHLIHYSYGVNSTEKGDLSSESTVSRIRTEHFPLTLESARPSHTSQYLCASSDDRVGNEKLFFGSGTQLSVL.

The V gene is TRBV6-5, the J gene TRBJ2-7, with TRBD2 as a possible D gene (5 bases). Germline-derived CDR1 and CDR2 are MNHEY and SVGAGI. The CDR3 is 14 amino acids. Deletions cut 6 bases from V and 6 bases from J, with 18 bases between. In DNA, the CDR3 is TGTGCCAGCAGCCCCGCGAAGGGAGCCCGCGAGCAGTACTTC. Its protein is CASSPAKGAREQYF.

This clone was observed once. This chain connects TRBV19 to TRBJ1-6; D perhaps matches TRBD1 (6 bases). Between the trimmed V and J ends, which lost 5 bases and 2 bases, there was a span of 19 bases. Germline lookup yields CDR1 LNHDA and CDR2 SQIVND (reference sequence). The CDR3 runs to 18 residues. As DNA, the CDR3 is TGTGCCAGTAGTCGGGGGAGCTACAGGGCGACCTATAATTCACCCCTCCACTTT. It yields the protein CASSRGSYRATYNSPLHF. The variable domain in full, completed from reference TRBV19 and TRBJ1-6, reads DGGITQSPKYLFRKEGQNVTLSCEQNLNHDAMYWYRQDPGQGLRLIYYSQIVNDFQKGDIAEGYSVSREKKESFPLTVTSAQKNPTAFYLCASSRGSYRATYNSPLHFGNGTRLTVT.

The chain uses TRBV2 and TRBJ1-2; 7 nucleotides agree with TRBD1. Unmatched junction bases numbered 3, after V lost 1 base and J lost 4 bases. The CDR3 is 14 amino acids. In germline, CDR1 is SNHLY, CDR2 FYNNEI. The CDR3: CASSEGGGSYGYTF. The CDR3 DNA follows: TGTGCCAGCAGTGAAGGAGGGGGCTCCTATGGCTACACCTTC. The full variable domain, in which reference TRBV2 and TRBJ1-2 provide the parts outside the CDR3, is EPEVTQTPSHQVTQMGQEVILRCVPISNHLYFYWYRQILGQKVEFLVSFYNNEISEKSEIFDDQFSVERPDGSNFTLKIRSTKLEDSAMYFCASSEGGGSYGYTFGSGTRLTVV.

The chain combines TRBV6-5 with TRBJ2-7; perhaps D is TRBD1 or TRBD2 (6 bases each). The CDR3 extends over 12 amino acids. V lost 9 bases, J lost 3 bases, and 12 bases lay in between. Per germline, CDR1 MNHEY and CDR2 SVGAGI. In DNA form, the CDR3 reads TGTGCCAGTAGGGGGGACAACTACGAGCAGTACTTC. Protein product: CASRGDNYEQYF.

The gene calls are TRBV19 and TRBJ1-1, with 10 positions matching TRBD1. The CDR3 runs 17 residues. Germline loops: CDR1 LNHDA, CDR2 SQIVND (reference sequence). The V and J ends lost 4 bases and 1 base, in that order; junction bases with no gene match: 9. The CDR3 sequence is CASSSSPGQGSNTEAFF. The CDR3 coding sequence is TGTGCCAGTAGTAGCTCCCCGGGACAGGGGTCGAACACTGAAGCTTTCTTT.

This chain uses TRBV4-2 with TRBJ1-1, with unresolved D. The CDR3 sequence is 16 residues long. V shed 0 bases and J shed 0 bases, with 11 bases lying between them. Germline V gives CDR1 LGHNA, CDR2 YNFKEQ. The chain's CDR3 is CASSQDRAALNTEAFF. For the CDR3, the DNA is TGTGCCAGCAGCCAAGATCGGGCAGCCTTGAACACTGAAGCTTTCTTT.